The 9 T cell receptor beta chains presented below share a single source sample, sequenced in a study of blood T cell repertoires in COVID-19 (dated by TCRdb to 2020 to 2021). Receptor amplification or capture employed the immunoSEQ multiplex PCR assay. As stored in TCRdb, this immuneACCESS dataset retains in-frame rearrangements with V and J assigned. A fraction of the clones does not appear; measured against another copy, unresolved V genes explain less than half of the discrepancy, and the remainder lacks a known reason. Recorded for this sample are some 120,000 clones; roughly 89% of them occurred a single time. 2% to 2.5% of the sample rests with the top ten. Sequencing was carried out using peripheral blood. Receptors were obtained from a woman aged 45 to 65 with acute or convalescent COVID-19.

V gene TRBV27 combines with J gene TRBJ1-6; TRBD1 might be the D (6 bases). Germline V gene data show CDR1 as MNHEY and CDR2 as SMNVEV (reference sequence). CDR3 size: 13 residues. Trimming took 5 bases from V and 10 from J, leaving 12 bases between them. DNA of the CDR3: TGTGCCAGCAGTGTCACAGGGTACTCACCCCTCCACTTT. Protein: CASSVTGYSPLHF.

The chain uses TRBV2 and TRBJ1-4, with 9 nucleotides matching TRBD1. The length of the CDR3 is 14 residues. The trim removed 4 bases at V and 8 bases at J, leaving 5 bases unmatched. CDR1 and CDR2 (germline): SNHLY, FYNNEI. CDR3 sequence (DNA): TGTGCCAGCAGTGGGACAGGGGCGAAAGAAAAACTGTTTTTT. It codes for CASSGTGAKEKLFF.

V is TRBV18 and J is TRBJ2-5, with D perhaps matching TRBD2 (5 bases). The V end lost 3 bases, the J end lost 1 base, and 6 bases lay between the germline ends. CDR1 and CDR2 (germline): KGHSH, LQKENI. The CDR3 has 13 amino acids. CDR3 sequence: CASSPGVQETQYF. DNA of the CDR3: TGTGCCAGCTCACCCGGGGTCCAAGAGACCCAGTACTTC.

The V call is TRBV19, the J call TRBJ1-4; TRBD1 might be the D (6 bases). The CDR3 spans 16 residues. Trimming left V 4 bases short and J 4 bases short, with 16 bases between. Looked up from germline, CDR1 is LNHDA and CDR2 is SQIVND (reference sequence). For the CDR3, the DNA is TGTGCCAGTAGTACAAAAATGGGACATCTTAATGAAAAACTGTTTTTT. Amino acids: CASSTKMGHLNEKLFF.

The gene calls are TRBV15 and TRBJ1-3; D gene ambiguous. Trimming removed 2 bases at V and 1 base at J, with 9 bases between. CDR3 size: 15 residues. Germline CDR1 LNHNV, CDR2 YYDKDF (reference sequence). The CDR3 coding sequence is TGTGCCACCAGCAGAACGGGTGGATCTGGAAACACCATATATTTT. It translates to CATSRTGGSGNTIYF. Using reference TRBV15 and TRBJ1-3 for the parts outside the CDR3, the full variable domain is DAMVIQNPRYQVTQFGKPVTLSCSQTLNHNVMYWYQQKSSQAPKLLFHYYDKDFNNEADTPDNFQSRRPNTSFCFLDIRSPGLGDTAMYLCATSRTGGSGNTIYFGEGSWLTVV.

The V and J genes are TRBV4-1 and TRBJ1-2, with TRBD1 as a possible D gene (5 bases). CDR3 length: 16 amino acids. CDR1 and CDR2 from the germline V gene are MGHRA and YSYEKL. Between the trimmed V and J ends, which lost 0 bases and 7 bases, there was a span of 18 bases. This chain's CDR3 is CASSQDWRDRGVGYTF. DNA for the CDR3: TGCGCCAGCAGCCAAGATTGGAGGGACCGTGGAGTTGGCTACACCTTC.

V gene TRBV6-2 or TRBV6-3 combines with J gene TRBJ2-7; the D gene is possibly TRBD1 (5 bases). Trimming cost V 1 base and J 3 bases, with 7 bases left between them. This CDR3 has 13 amino acids. Germline V gene lookup returns CDR1 MNHEY and CDR2 SVGEGT. The CDR3 loop is CASSYFDSYEQYF. In nucleotides, the CDR3 is TGTGCCAGCAGTTACTTCGACAGCTACGAGCAGTACTTC.

The chain links TRBV5-1 to TRBJ1-3; maybe TRBD1 (5 bases). V was pared by 2 bases and J by 1 base, with 13 bases between. The CDR3 extends over 16 amino acids. Germline V gives CDR1 SGHRS, CDR2 YFSETQ. CDR3 in amino acids: CASSFGGTESGNTIYF. In nucleotides, the CDR3 is TGCGCCAGCAGCTTCGGGGGGACGGAGTCTGGAAACACCATATATTTT.

V gene TRBV7-9 combines with J gene TRBJ2-7, with D possibly being TRBD1 (6 bases). CDR3 length equals 13 residues. Germline V lookup: CDR1 SEHNR, CDR2 FQNEAQ (reference sequence). Trimming pared 5 bases from V and 6 bases from J, leaving 14 bases between. CDR3: CASSTGQSGEQYF. CDR3 coding DNA: TGTGCCAGCAGCACAGGGCAATCTGGCGAGCAGTACTTC.